These T cell receptor beta chains were read from a single sample in a study of beta chain features in type 1 diabetes. Measured with immunoSEQ multiplex PCR; TCRdb has only the in-frame clones, and not every one. The sample consists of roughly 180,000 clones, around 13% of them appearing once. Material for sequencing was central memory CD4+ T cells from blood. Receptors were obtained from a woman aged 18-30 years in good health. Each CDR3 is given with its conserved first and last residue. The D gene is left open where the match is weak. Where a row states a size, it is once, few, many or the class of an expanded clone; other rows omit it.

D: .
V: TRBV28
size: .
J: TRBJ2-6
CDR3: CASSSYSGANVLTF
DNA: TGTGCCAGCAGTTCCTACTCTGGGGCCAACGTCCTGACTTTC

D: .
V: TRBV30
size: .
J: TRBJ1-4
CDR3: CAERGKGNEKLFF
DNA: TGTGCCGAACGGGGGAAGGGTAATGAAAAACTGTTTTTT

D: .
V: TRBV6-6
size: .
J: TRBJ1-1
CDR3: CASSYLGQNSEAFF
DNA: TGTGCCAGCAGTTACTTAGGACAGAACTCTGAAGCTTTCTTT

D: TRBD1
V: TRBV15
size: few
J: TRBJ1-1
CDR3: CATSRDHTGVKAFF
DNA: TGTGCCACCAGCAGAGATCACACAGGGGTAAAGGCTTTCTTT

D: .
V: TRBV13
size: many
J: TRBJ2-5
CDR3: CASSSPPGETQYF
DNA: TGTGCCAGCAGCTCGCCTCCGGGAGAGACCCAGTACTTC

D: .
V: TRBV29-1
size: few
J: TRBJ2-2
CDR3: CSVAPQVGAGELFF
DNA: TGCAGCGTTGCCCCCCAAGTCGGGGCCGGGGAGCTGTTTTTT

D: .
V: TRBV29-1
size: .
J: TRBJ1-5
CDR3: CSVGSTGQPQHF
DNA: TGCAGCGTTGGAAGTACGGGGCAGCCCCAGCATTTT

D: TRBD2
V: TRBV25-1
size: .
J: TRBJ2-1
CDR3: CASSEEASGRGYNEQFF
DNA: TGTGCCAGCAGTGAAGAGGCTAGCGGGAGAGGATACAATGAGCAGTTCTTC

D: .
V: TRBV19
size: few
J: TRBJ2-6
CDR3: CASSSGSGANVLTF
DNA: TGTGCCAGTAGTAGCGGCTCTGGGGCCAACGTCCTGACTTTC

D: TRBD1
V: TRBV15
size: few
J: TRBJ2-7
CDR3: CATSATGTGTTYEQYF
DNA: TGTGCCACCAGCGCTACCGGGACAGGGACTACCTACGAGCAGTACTTC

D: .
V: TRBV25-1
size: .
J: TRBJ1-1
CDR3: CASSGYRATEAFF
DNA: TGTGCCAGCAGTGGTTACAGGGCCACTGAAGCTTTCTTT

D: TRBD1
V: TRBV7-9
size: .
J: TRBJ1-1
CDR3: CASSATGGWNAEAFF
DNA: TGTGCCAGCAGCGCAACAGGGGGCTGGAACGCTGAAGCTTTCTTT

D: TRBD2
V: TRBV6-1
size: few
J: TRBJ2-7
CDR3: CASSAPGTGTREQYF
DNA: TGTGCCAGCAGTGCACCCGGGACGGGGACTAGGGAGCAGTACTTC

D: .
V: TRBV20-1
size: .
J: TRBJ1-2
CDR3: CSAGDFYGYTF
DNA: TGCAGTGCGGGGGACTTCTATGGCTACACCTTC

D: .
V: TRBV30
size: .
J: TRBJ1-3
CDR3: CAWRGSGNTIYF
DNA: TGTGCCTGGCGGGGGTCTGGAAACACCATATATTTT

D: .
V: TRBV7-9
size: few
J: TRBJ1-5
CDR3: CASSTPGNQPQHF
DNA: TGTGCCAGCAGCACTCCGGGGAATCAGCCCCAGCATTTT

D: .
V: TRBV13
size: few
J: TRBJ2-1
CDR3: CASSLGLPGRFF
DNA: TGTGCCAGCAGCTTAGGTCTCCCAGGGCGCTTCTTC

D: .
V: TRBV6-7
size: few
J: TRBJ1-5
CDR3: CASSYSSGADQPQHF
DNA: TGTGCCAGCAGTTACTCTTCAGGGGCGGATCAGCCCCAGCATTTT

D: TRBD1
V: TRBV18
size: .
J: TRBJ1-1
CDR3: CASSPGQGLNTEAFF
DNA: TGTGCCAGCTCACCTGGACAGGGGCTGAACACTGAAGCTTTCTTT

D: TRBD1
V: TRBV29-1
size: few
J: TRBJ1-3
CDR3: CSVATGLPLAGGNTIYF
DNA: TGCAGCGTAGCGACAGGGCTTCCTTTGGCTGGGGGAAACACCATATATTTT

D: .
V: TRBV5-1
size: many
J: TRBJ2-1
CDR3: CASSSRTGNNEQFF
DNA: TGCGCCAGCAGTTCCCGGACTGGAAACAATGAGCAGTTCTTC

D: .
V: TRBV4-1
size: .
J: TRBJ1-5
CDR3: CASSHGAGFRQPQHF
DNA: TGCGCCAGCAGCCACGGCGCGGGGTTCCGACAGCCCCAGCATTTT

D: .
V: TRBV5-1
size: few
J: TRBJ2-5
CDR3: CASSLEQIETQYF
DNA: TGCGCCAGCAGCTTGGAACAGATAGAGACCCAGTACTTC

D: TRBD2
V: TRBV28
size: .
J: TRBJ2-7
CDR3: CASSSPAGGKDEQYF
DNA: TGTGCCAGCAGTTCCCCAGCGGGAGGGAAGGACGAGCAGTACTTC

D: TRBD1
V: TRBV19
size: few
J: TRBJ2-2
CDR3: CASKPGTGSTGELFF
DNA: TGTGCCAGTAAACCGGGGACAGGGTCAACCGGGGAGCTGTTTTTT

D: TRBD1
V: TRBV18
size: few
J: TRBJ1-5
CDR3: CASSLSGQGQPQHF
DNA: TGTGCCAGCTCCCTCTCGGGACAGGGCCAGCCCCAGCATTTT